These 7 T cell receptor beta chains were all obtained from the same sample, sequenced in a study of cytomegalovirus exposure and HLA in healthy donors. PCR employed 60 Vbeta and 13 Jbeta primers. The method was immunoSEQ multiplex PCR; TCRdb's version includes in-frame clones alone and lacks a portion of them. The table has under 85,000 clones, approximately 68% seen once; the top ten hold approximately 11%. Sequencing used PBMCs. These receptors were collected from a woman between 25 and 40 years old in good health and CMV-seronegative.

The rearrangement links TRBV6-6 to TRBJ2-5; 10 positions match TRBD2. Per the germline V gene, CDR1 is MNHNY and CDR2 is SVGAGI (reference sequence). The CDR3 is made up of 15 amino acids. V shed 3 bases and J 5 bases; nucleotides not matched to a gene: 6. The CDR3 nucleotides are TGTGCCAGCAGTTATAGCGGGGGGCCCGGGGAGACCCAGTACTTC. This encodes CASSYSGGPGETQYF.

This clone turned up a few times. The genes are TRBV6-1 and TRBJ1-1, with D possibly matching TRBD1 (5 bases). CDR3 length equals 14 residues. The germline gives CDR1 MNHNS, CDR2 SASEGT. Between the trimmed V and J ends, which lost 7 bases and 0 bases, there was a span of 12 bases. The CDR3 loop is CASIPDSLNTEAFF. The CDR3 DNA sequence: TGTGCCAGCATTCCAGACAGCCTGAACACTGAAGCTTTCTTT.

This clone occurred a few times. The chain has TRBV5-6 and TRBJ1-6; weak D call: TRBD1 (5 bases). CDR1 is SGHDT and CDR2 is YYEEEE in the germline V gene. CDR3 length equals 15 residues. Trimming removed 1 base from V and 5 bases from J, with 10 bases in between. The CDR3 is CASSLLSGNNSPLHF. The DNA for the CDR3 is TGTGCCAGCAGCTTGTTGTCAGGGAATAATTCACCCCTCCACTTT.

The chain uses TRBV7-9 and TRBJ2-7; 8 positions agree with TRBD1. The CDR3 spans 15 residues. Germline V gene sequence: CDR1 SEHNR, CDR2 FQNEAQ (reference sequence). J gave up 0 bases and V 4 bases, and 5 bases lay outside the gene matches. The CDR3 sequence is CASSSWDRSSYEQYF. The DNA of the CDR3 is TGTGCCAGCAGCTCTTGGGACAGGAGCTCCTACGAGCAGTACTTC.

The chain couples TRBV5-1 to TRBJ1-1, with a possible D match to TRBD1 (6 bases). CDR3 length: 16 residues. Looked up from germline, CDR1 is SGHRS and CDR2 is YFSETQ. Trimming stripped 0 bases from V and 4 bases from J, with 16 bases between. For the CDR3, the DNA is TGCGCCAGCAGCTTGGTTTCGGGGGGCAAGTTCACTGAAGCTTTCTTT. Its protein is CASSLVSGGKFTEAFF.

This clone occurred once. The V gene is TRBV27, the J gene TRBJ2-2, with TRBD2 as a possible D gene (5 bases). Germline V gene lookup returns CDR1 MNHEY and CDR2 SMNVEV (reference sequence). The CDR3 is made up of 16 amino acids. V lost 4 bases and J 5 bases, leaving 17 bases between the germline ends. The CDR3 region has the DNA TGTGCCAGCAGTTCGCTCGCGCGCGCGGGTACCGGGGAGCTGTTTTTT. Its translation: CASSSLARAGTGELFF.

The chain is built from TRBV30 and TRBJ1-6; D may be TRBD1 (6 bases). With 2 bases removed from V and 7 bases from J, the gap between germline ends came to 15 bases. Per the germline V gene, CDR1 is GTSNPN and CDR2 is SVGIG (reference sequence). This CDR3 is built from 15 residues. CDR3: CAWSPPGAENSPLHF. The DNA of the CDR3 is TGTGCCTGGAGTCCCCCAGGGGCGGAGAATTCACCCCTCCACTTT.